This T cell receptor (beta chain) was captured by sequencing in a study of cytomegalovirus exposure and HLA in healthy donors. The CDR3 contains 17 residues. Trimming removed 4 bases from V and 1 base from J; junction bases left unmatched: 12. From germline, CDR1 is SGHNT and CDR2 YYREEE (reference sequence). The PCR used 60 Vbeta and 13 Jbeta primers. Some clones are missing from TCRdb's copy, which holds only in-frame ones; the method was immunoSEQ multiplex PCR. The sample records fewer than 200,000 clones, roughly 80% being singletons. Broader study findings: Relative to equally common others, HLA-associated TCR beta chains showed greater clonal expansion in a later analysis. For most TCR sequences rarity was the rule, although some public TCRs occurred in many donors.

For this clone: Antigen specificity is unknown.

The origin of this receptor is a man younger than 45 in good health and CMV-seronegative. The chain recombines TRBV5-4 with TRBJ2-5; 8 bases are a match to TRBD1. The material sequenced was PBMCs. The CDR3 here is CASSAIQGVRRQETQYF. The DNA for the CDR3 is TGTGCCAGCAGCGCCATACAGGGGGTGAGACGCCAAGAGACCCAGTACTTC. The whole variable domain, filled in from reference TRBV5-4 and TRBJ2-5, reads ETGVTQSPTHLIKTRGQQVTLRCSSQSGHNTVSWYQQALGQGPQFIFQYYREEENGRGNFPPRFSGLQFPNYSSELNVNALELDDSALYLCASSAIQGVRRQETQYFGPGTRLLVL.